Below are 27 T cell receptor beta chains sequenced from a single sample in a study of blood T cell repertoires in COVID-19. Using immunoSEQ multiplex PCR, the repertoire was profiled, and TCRdb retains in-frame clones only, with some absent. The data hold approximately 39,000 clones, with roughly 94% observed a single time. The sample consisted of peripheral blood. Source of these receptors: a human donor with active COVID-19. The donor label of this sample is uncertain.

V is TRBV2 and J is TRBJ2-2; D perhaps matches TRBD1 (6 bases). Germline CDR1 SNHLY, CDR2 FYNNEI. The CDR3 loop spans 15 amino acids. Trimming left V 6 bases short and J 4 bases short, with 15 bases between. The CDR3: CASRSGTLSTGELFF. The CDR3 bases are TGTGCCAGCAGGTCCGGGACACTGAGCACCGGGGAGCTGTTTTTT. The full variable domain, its missing parts supplied by reference TRBV2 and TRBJ2-2, is EPEVTQTPSHQVTQMGQEVILRCVPISNHLYFYWYRQILGQKVEFLVSFYNNEISEKSEIFDDQFSVERPDGSNFTLKIRSTKLEDSAMYFCASRSGTLSTGELFFGEGSRLTVL.

The chain joins TRBV6-1 to TRBJ1-5, with no clear D. This CDR3 is 14 amino acids long. With 2 bases removed from V and 3 bases from J, the gap between germline ends came to 8 bases. The germline CDR1 and CDR2 sequences are MNHNS and SASEGT. CDR3 in DNA: TGTGCCAGCAGTGAATCCGGGGTCAATCAGCCCCAGCATTTT. Amino acid sequence: CASSESGVNQPQHF.

The chain uses TRBV7-2 and TRBJ2-1; TRBD2 agrees at 12 bases. The CDR3 loop spans 19 amino acids. The junction had 9 bases not matched to a gene; V was cut back by 2 bases and J by 1 base. CDR1 and CDR2 from the germline V gene are SGHTA and FQGNSA. In DNA, the CDR3 is TGTGCCAGCAGCTTACTAGCGGGGGGGCTAATAGAATCCTACAATGAGCAGTTCTTC. Its translation: CASSLLAGGLIESYNEQFF.

The chain has TRBV6-5 and TRBJ2-5; 7 nucleotides match TRBD2. CDR1 MNHEY and CDR2 SVGAGI come from the germline V gene. The CDR3 sequence is 15 residues long. V lost 4 bases, J lost 2 bases, and 7 bases stayed unmatched. The CDR3: CASSSRERKQETQYF. CDR3 bases: TGTGCCAGCAGTTCGCGGGAGAGAAAGCAAGAGACCCAGTACTTC.

The V call is TRBV6-5, the J call TRBJ2-5, with TRBD1 matching 8 bases. The junction had 6 bases not matched to a gene; V was cut back by 7 bases and J by 5 bases. This CDR3 region has 13 residues. Germline CDR1 is MNHEY and CDR2 is SVGAGI. CDR3 loop: CASTRTGRETQYF. The CDR3 DNA reads as TGTGCCAGCACTAGGACAGGGAGGGAGACCCAGTACTTC.

This clone has only a few counts. The J gene is TRBJ1-5, the V gene TRBV6-5; possible D gene TRBD1, 6 bases. The germline gives CDR1 MNHEY, CDR2 SVGAGI. V lost 6 bases to trimming and J lost 4 bases, with 10 bases between them. CDR3 length equals 13 residues. Here the CDR3 DNA reads TGTGCCAGCAGGAGGACAGTTAATCAGCCCCAGCATTTT. This encodes CASRRTVNQPQHF.

The V and J genes are TRBV9 and TRBJ2-5; D perhaps matches TRBD1 (6 bases). Germline V gene lookup returns CDR1 SGDLS and CDR2 YYNGEE. The CDR3 is made up of 17 amino acids. V shed 3 bases and J shed 4 bases, with 22 bases lying between them. The CDR3 sequence is CASSEGVRDPTRETQYF. The CDR3 DNA follows: TGTGCCAGCAGCGAGGGGGTTAGGGACCCAACCCGAGAGACCCAGTACTTC.

The V gene is TRBV3-1 (or the pseudogene TRBV3-2), the J gene TRBJ1-3, with 7 bases identical to TRBD1. This CDR3 contains 14 residues. The V segment lost 4 bases and the J segment 4 bases; nucleotides outside the gene matches: 4. The germline CDR1 and CDR2 sequences are LGHDT and YNNKEL (reference sequence). DNA for the CDR3: TGTGCCAGCAGCCCGACAGGGTTAGGAAACACCATATATTTT. This gives the protein CASSPTGLGNTIYF.

This chain uses TRBV4-3 with TRBJ1-1; D might be TRBD1 (5 bases). Germline CDR1 LGHNA, CDR2 YSLEER. The ends were cut back, 4 bases at V and 6 bases at J, with 15 bases in the middle. This CDR3 is 14 amino acids long. The CDR3 sequence: CASSPGKGFAEAFF. The CDR3, as DNA: TGCGCCAGCAGCCCTGGGAAGGGGTTCGCTGAAGCTTTCTTT.

This chain uses TRBV29-1 with TRBJ2-7, with TRBD1 matching over 10 bases. The germline V gene encodes CDR1 SQVTM and CDR2 ANQGSEA. The CDR3 totals 15 residues. Trimming at V came to 3 bases and at J to 5 bases, leaving 10 bases not matched to a gene. The CDR3 loop reads CSVDSGQGLEHEQYF. DNA for the CDR3: TGCAGCGTTGATTCGGGACAGGGGCTTGAGCACGAGCAGTACTTC.

The rearrangement links TRBV7-9 to TRBJ2-7; a possible D gene is TRBD2 (5 bases). CDR3 length: 13 amino acids. V shed 8 bases and J shed 0 bases, with 11 bases lying between them. The germline V gene encodes CDR1 SEHNR and CDR2 FQNEAQ (reference sequence). The CDR3 DNA reads as TGTGCCAGCGGAGTCACTAGCTCCTACGAGCAGTACTTC. Amino acid sequence: CASGVTSSYEQYF.

The chain recombines TRBV5-1 with TRBJ2-7, with 11 bases lining up with TRBD2. Trimming removed 5 bases from V and 1 base from J; junction bases left unmatched: 5. The CDR3 length is 15 residues. Germline V gene sequence: CDR1 SGHRS, CDR2 YFSETQ. In DNA, the CDR3 is TGCGCCAGCAGTAAGGGGACTAGCGGTTCCTACGAGCAGTACTTC. Translating it yields CASSKGTSGSYEQYF.

The chain employs TRBV19 and TRBJ2-1; 7 nucleotides match TRBD1. The CDR3 totals 15 residues. The germline V gene encodes CDR1 LNHDA and CDR2 SQIVND (reference sequence). Losses at the gene ends were 7 bases for V and 0 bases for J; bases not matched to a gene: 6. The CDR3 nucleotides read TGTGCCAGTAACGGGGACAGCTACTCCTACAATGAGCAGTTCTTC. Amino acids: CASNGDSYSYNEQFF.

The chain is built from TRBV23-1 and TRBJ2-1, with D possibly TRBD2 on 6 matching bases. TRBV23-1 is assigned to the ORF class and has an uncertain function. Trimming removed 4 bases at V and 1 base at J, with 11 bases between. The CDR3 contains 15 residues. The CDR3 sequence: CASSPDYPSYNEQFF. For the CDR3, the DNA is TGCGCCAGCAGTCCGGACTATCCTTCCTACAATGAGCAGTTCTTC.

The chain carries TRBV9 and TRBJ2-2; maybe TRBD2 (5 bases). Germline CDR1 SGDLS, CDR2 YYNGEE. The CDR3 contains 17 residues. V was trimmed by 3 bases and J by 4 bases, leaving 19 bases between them. The CDR3 protein is CASSGAPRRTFTGELFF. The CDR3, as DNA: TGTGCCAGCAGCGGCGCCCCCCGGAGGACTTTCACCGGGGAGCTGTTTTTT.

The chain carries TRBV11-2 and TRBJ1-4; 9 bases align to TRBD1. Unmatched junction bases numbered 4, after V lost 4 bases and J lost 4 bases. CDR3 length: 15 amino acids. Looked up from germline, CDR1 is SGHAT and CDR2 is FQNNGV. DNA of the CDR3: TGTGCCAGCAGCTCCAGGACAGGGGATAATGAAAAACTGTTTTTT. This translates into CASSSRTGDNEKLFF.

V and J are TRBV27 and TRBJ2-3; maybe TRBD2 (5 bases). The CDR3 length is 13 residues. Germline CDR1 is MNHEY and CDR2 is SMNVEV (reference sequence). V was cut by 2 bases and J by 7 bases, with 10 bases left in between. The CDR3 bases are TGTGCCAGCAGTTTAGAACCGGGGTATACGCAGTATTTT. Amino acid sequence: CASSLEPGYTQYF.

The chain links TRBV7-8 to TRBJ2-4; 12 nucleotides align to TRBD2. The germline V gene has CDR1 SGHVS and CDR2 FQNEAQ. The CDR3 is 17 residues long. V dropped 2 bases and J dropped 6; count of bases not matched to a gene: 8. In nucleotides, the CDR3 is TGTGCCAGCAGCTTACTCATACTAGCGGGGGGCTCAAACATTCAGTACTTC. It yields the protein CASSLLILAGGSNIQYF.

The V call is TRBV7-8, the J call TRBJ2-7, with 7 bases identical to TRBD2. From germline, CDR1 is SGHVS and CDR2 FQNEAQ. This CDR3 spans 15 amino acids. Germline trimming cut 3 bases from V and 2 bases from J; bases unmatched to any gene: 7. CDR3: CASSLGTIGPYEQYF. DNA of the CDR3: TGTGCCAGCAGCTTGGGGACTATTGGTCCCTACGAGCAGTACTTC.

V and J are TRBV2 and TRBJ2-3, with 8 nucleotides matching TRBD2. The CDR3 loop spans 17 amino acids. CDR1 and CDR2 from the germline V gene are SNHLY and FYNNEI. V lost 2 bases, J lost 1 base, and 8 bases stayed unmatched. The CDR3 reads CASSEPGGTSGTDTQYF. CDR3 coding DNA: TGTGCCAGCAGTGAACCGGGGGGGACCTCCGGCACAGATACGCAGTATTTT.

The gene calls are TRBV15 and TRBJ1-2; tentatively, D is TRBD1 (6 bases). Trimming took 3 bases from V and 0 from J, leaving 14 bases between them. Germline loops: CDR1 LNHNV, CDR2 YYDKDF (reference sequence). The CDR3 is made up of 16 amino acids. The CDR3: CATSSKRTEANYGYTF. DNA of the CDR3: TGTGCCACCAGCAGTAAAAGGACAGAAGCTAACTATGGCTACACCTTC. The entire variable domain, with the rest obtained from reference TRBV15 and TRBJ1-2, is as follows: DAMVIQNPRYQVTQFGKPVTLSCSQTLNHNVMYWYQQKSSQAPKLLFHYYDKDFNNEADTPDNFQSRRPNTSFCFLDIRSPGLGDTAMYLCATSSKRTEANYGYTFGSGTRLTVV.

The V call is TRBV11-3, the J call TRBJ2-7; TRBD1 might be the D (5 bases). This CDR3 spans 14 amino acids. Deletions cut 1 base from V and 2 bases from J, with 9 bases between. In germline, CDR1 is SGHNT, CDR2 YENEEA. DNA for the CDR3: TGTGCCAGCAGCTTAGCAGGGATCACCTACGAGCAGTACTTC. This gives the protein CASSLAGITYEQYF.

This chain connects TRBV5-1 to TRBJ2-1; no clear D. The CDR3 covers 12 residues. V lost 0 bases and J lost 6, with 4 bases in between. Germline loops: CDR1 SGHRS, CDR2 YFSETQ. This chain's CDR3 is CASSLDGNEQFF. As DNA, the CDR3 is TGCGCCAGCAGCTTGGACGGCAATGAGCAGTTCTTC.

J is TRBJ2-1 and V is TRBV10-3, with D perhaps matching TRBD1 (10 bases). Trimming shortened V by 4 bases and J by 6 bases, and 28 bases separated the two germline ends. Per germline, CDR1 ENHRY and CDR2 SYGVKD. The CDR3 is made up of 19 amino acids. The CDR3 reads CAISAGTGVTSGLGNEQFF. In DNA form, the CDR3 reads TGTGCCATCAGTGCTGGGACAGGGGTGACTAGCGGTCTGGGCAATGAGCAGTTCTTC.

The chain employs TRBV5-1 and TRBJ2-1; D possibly corresponds to TRBD2 (5 bases). V was pared by 4 bases and J by 0 bases, with 14 bases between. CDR1 SGHRS and CDR2 YFSETQ come from the germline V gene. CDR3 size: 16 residues. CDR3 sequence: CASSPPLAGSYNEQFF. Written as DNA, the CDR3 is TGCGCCAGCAGCCCCCCTTTGGCGGGCTCCTACAATGAGCAGTTCTTC.

The rearrangement joins TRBV15 to TRBJ2-3; 11 bases map to TRBD2. Per the germline V gene, CDR1 is LNHNV and CDR2 is YYDKDF (reference sequence). The CDR3 has 18 residues. V gave up 1 base and J gave up 6 bases; unmatched junction bases: 12. The CDR3 DNA sequence: TGTGCCACCAGCAGAGGAAGGCCTACTAGCGGGAGTGCGGATACGCAGTATTTT. Amino acid sequence: CATSRGRPTSGSADTQYF.

The gene calls are TRBV7-6 and TRBJ2-7; D may be TRBD1 (5 bases). The CDR3 sequence is 16 residues long. Germline V gives CDR1 SGHVS, CDR2 FNYEAQ. The ends were cut back, 1 base at V and 5 bases at J, with 18 bases in the middle. The CDR3 protein is CASSLVSSVRANEQYF. The DNA for the CDR3 is TGTGCCAGCAGCTTAGTGAGTTCAGTCAGGGCTAACGAGCAGTACTTC.